This T cell receptor (beta chain) derives from a study of blood T cell repertoires in COVID-19. Germline CDR1 reads MNHEY; CDR2 reads SMNVEV (reference sequence). Trimming removed 4 bases from V and 7 bases from J; junction bases left unmatched: 8. This CDR3 is built from 14 residues. Original analysis: Estimation of nucleated cell counts was performed using reference gene primer amplification. The method was immunoSEQ multiplex PCR; TCRdb's version includes in-frame clones alone and lacks a portion of them. That table gives V, J and clone size, and the DNA gave D and trimming. The sample holds roughly 170,000 clones, over 60% seen once.

Sequencing was carried out using peripheral blood. The sequence came from a woman aged 70-85 years with acute or convalescent COVID-19. V and J are TRBV27 and TRBJ2-7; TRBD2 aligns across 9 bases. CDR3: CASSSGTSLEEQYF. The CDR3 DNA reads as TGTGCCAGCAGTTCAGGGACTAGCTTGGAAGAGCAGTACTTC.